A single sample gave rise to the 14 T cell receptor beta chains below, sequenced in a study of T cell repertoires in aging, cancer and after chemotherapy. TCR beta rearrangements were amplified from peripheral blood genomic DNA. A mixed TRB-A/B primer pool amplified rearranged TRB by multiplex touch-down PCR. Via MiXCR, TCRdb re-called the multiplex PCR reads, giving one row per CDR3 protein. The sample lists some 6,000 distinct CDR3 sequences; roughly a fifth were seen once. Sequencing was performed on blood. The source is a human donor with a blood cancer.

This clonotype is judged medium-sized. CDR3 protein: CASSLAGPYNEQFF. CDR3 DNA: TGTGCCAGCAGCTTGGCGGGGCCCTACAATGAGCAGTTCTTC. The chain has TRBV5-6 and TRBJ2-1, with D perhaps given as TRBD1 or TRBD2 (5 bases each). CDR1 and CDR2 from the germline V gene are SGHDT and YYEEEE. V was pared by 0 bases and J by 2 bases, with 6 bases between. The CDR3 contains 14 residues.

This clonotype was observed a few times. The chain recombines TRBV28 with TRBJ2-5; TRBD2 matches 12 bases. After removal of 4 bases from V and 3 bases from J, the junction contained 0 bases not matched to a gene. This CDR3 comprises 14 residues. The V gene's germline CDR1 is MDHEN and CDR2 SYDVKM. The CDR3 protein is CASSSSGGEETQYF. Here the CDR3 DNA reads TGTGCCAGCAGTTCTAGCGGGGGGGAAGAGACCCAGTACTTC.

J is TRBJ2-7 and V is TRBV7-9, with 9 bases lining up with TRBD1. There are 15 residues in the CDR3. The V and J ends lost 3 bases and 3 bases, in that order; junction bases with no gene match: 6. Germline V gene lookup returns CDR1 SEHNR and CDR2 FQNEAQ (reference sequence). The CDR3 DNA reads as TGTGCCAGCAGCTTTGGGGACAGGGCAAACTACGAGCAGTACTTC. Protein sequence: CASSFGDRANYEQYF.

Comments on this clonotype: In this CDR3 the conserved last residue, phenylalanine or tryptophan, is missing, so a read error is likely. The chain recombines TRBV27 with TRBJ1-2; 12 bases are a match to TRBD1. There are 16 residues in the CDR3. V lost 6 bases to trimming and J lost 3 bases; unmatched junction nucleotides: 8. CDR1 is MNHEY, CDR2 SMNVEV, per germline (reference sequence). The CDR3 region has the DNA TGTGCCAGCAGCACTGCCGGGACAGGGGGCTACTATGGCTACACCATC. Its protein product is CASSTAGTGGYYGYTI.

This clonotype is judged medium-sized (0.01 to 0.1%). The gene calls are TRBV15 and TRBJ1-4, with TRBD1 as a possible D gene (6 bases). CDR3 length: 14 residues. The germline V gene has CDR1 LNHNV and CDR2 YYDKDF (reference sequence). Trimming shortened V by 5 bases and J by 12 bases, and 19 bases separated the two germline ends. This chain's CDR3 is CATSLPGHAGELFF. DNA for the CDR3: TGTGCCACCAGCTTGCCGGGACACGCTGGGGAACTGTTTTTT. Together with reference TRBV15 and TRBJ1-4, the CDR3 gives the full variable domain: DAMVIQNPRYQVTQFGKPVTLSCSQTLNHNVMYWYQQKSSQAPKLLFHYYDKDFNNEADTPDNFQSRRPNTSFCFLDIRSPGLGDTAMYLCATSLPGHAGELFFGSGTQLSVL.

For this clonotype: One end of the junction fails to match germline, which may point to a read error. The chain joins TRBV5-5 to TRBJ2-5; D perhaps matches TRBD2 (6 bases). This CDR3 comprises 14 residues. CDR1 is SGHKS, CDR2 YYEKEE, per germline (reference sequence). The CDR3 DNA follows: TGCGCCAGCTCCCCCCGGGGGTTGCAAGAGACCCAGTACTTC. It is translated as CASSPRGLQETQYF.

This chain links TRBV20-1 with TRBJ2-1; 7 bases align to TRBD1. CDR1 and CDR2 from the germline V gene are DFQATT and SNEGSKA (reference sequence). CDR3 length: 15 residues. J was trimmed by 0 bases and V by 6 bases; bases with no gene match: 8. CDR3 sequence (DNA): TGCAGTGCGACGTCAGGGGGTAGCTCCTACAATGAGCAGTTCTTC. Protein sequence: CSATSGGSSYNEQFF.

The V call is TRBV9, the J call TRBJ2-3, with D hard to call. V was pared by 1 base and J by 5 bases, with 8 bases between. This CDR3 has 13 amino acids. Per the germline V gene, CDR1 is SGDLS and CDR2 is YYNGEE. The CDR3 nucleotides read TGTGCCAGCAGCGTAATCGAAGGAGATACGCAGTATTTT. Translating gives CASSVIEGDTQYF.

This clonotype ranks as medium-sized. The chain uses TRBV27 and TRBJ2-6; D is perhaps TRBD1 (6 bases). Germline V gene data show CDR1 as MNHEY and CDR2 as SMNVEV (reference sequence). This CDR3 contains 15 residues. V lost 3 bases to trimming and J lost 1 base, with 7 bases between them. The CDR3 bases are TGTGCCAGCAGTTTCGACAGGTCTGGGGCCAACGTCCTGACTTTC. It encodes CASSFDRSGANVLTF.

This clonotype was found a few times. This chain uses TRBV20-1 with TRBJ2-5, with D tentatively TRBD1 or TRBD2 (5 bases each). Per germline, CDR1 DFQATT and CDR2 SNEGSKA (reference sequence). The CDR3 runs 13 residues. Deletions cut 3 bases from V and 2 bases from J, with 10 bases between. CDR3 sequence: CSARGDGQETQYF. The CDR3 coding sequence is TGCAGTGCTAGGGGGGACGGACAAGAGACCCAGTACTTC.

Within the sample, this clonotype is medium-sized. The V call is TRBV5-4, the J call TRBJ1-3; TRBD1 is a possible D gene (6 bases). Per germline, CDR1 SGHNT and CDR2 YYREEE (reference sequence). Between the trimmed V and J ends, which lost 3 bases and 6 bases, there was a span of 16 bases. The CDR3 runs to 15 residues. As DNA, the CDR3 is TGTGCCAGCAGCTCCTCGAAGACAGGAAAAAACACCATATATTTT. It yields the protein CASSSSKTGKNTIYF. Full variable domain (remainder filled in from reference TRBV5-4 and TRBJ1-3): ETGVTQSPTHLIKTRGQQVTLRCSSQSGHNTVSWYQQALGQGPQFIFQYYREEENGRGNFPPRFSGLQFPNYSSELNVNALELDDSALYLCASSSSKTGKNTIYFGEGSWLTVV.

V usage is TRBV29-1 and J usage is TRBJ2-1; tentatively, D is TRBD1 or TRBD2 (5 bases each). Germline V gene data show CDR1 as SQVTM and CDR2 as ANQGSEA. Trimming removed 7 bases from V and 10 bases from J, with 17 bases in between. The CDR3 contains 12 residues. In DNA form, the CDR3 reads TGCAGCGCCCCGTTGGGGGTAGGGGAGCAGTTCTTC. Protein product: CSAPLGVGEQFF.

This clonotype is medium-sized within its sample. DNA for the CDR3: TGTGCCAGCAGCCCCCGGACTGCCACAGATACGCAGTATTTT. Encoded protein: CASSPRTATDTQYF. This rearrangement joins TRBV5-4 to TRBJ2-3; D may be TRBD2 (5 bases). Looked up from germline, CDR1 is SGHNT and CDR2 is YYREEE (reference sequence). The length of the CDR3 is 14 residues. V lost 4 bases and J lost 2, with 11 bases in between.

J is TRBJ1-1 and V is TRBV20-1; 9 bases match TRBD1. Germline-derived CDR1 and CDR2 are DFQATT and SNEGSKA (reference sequence). The CDR3 sequence is 15 residues long. V was clipped by 2 bases and J by 2 bases; unmatched bases: 6. CDR3: CSARLGTGKNTEAFF. CDR3 nucleotide sequence: TGCAGTGCTAGACTCGGGACAGGGAAAAACACTGAAGCTTTCTTT.